This T cell receptor beta chain is from a study of blood T cell repertoires in COVID-19. Study overall: Samples taken during acute and convalescent COVID-19 were collected in the United States, Italy and Spain. Sources were T cells, B-cell-depleted T cells, or PBMCs; the material itself was cDNA or gDNA.

This clone was seen ten or more times. Per the authors' pipeline: Scientists estimated how many nucleated cells there were by amplifying reference gene primers. Some clones are missing from TCRdb's copy, which holds only in-frame ones; the method was immunoSEQ multiplex PCR. D and trimming were read from the DNA, whereas the V and J calls and clone size are those reported in that table. The sample yields around 40,000 clones, more than 75% seen once. Germline lookup yields CDR1 SEHNR and CDR2 FQNEAQ (reference sequence). The V and J ends lost 3 bases and 4 bases respectively, with 19 bases between them. This CDR3 is built from 18 residues.

The receptor was isolated from a man aged 45 to 65 with active or convalescent COVID-19. Sequencing used peripheral blood. The chain links TRBV7-9 to TRBJ2-6, with D possibly being TRBD1 (5 bases). As DNA, the CDR3 is TGTGCCAGCAGCTTGGGGCAGGGAATTGGGTCCGGGGCCAACGTCCTGACTTTC. Protein sequence: CASSLGQGIGSGANVLTF. Using reference TRBV7-9 and TRBJ2-6 for the parts outside the CDR3, the full variable domain is DTGVSQNPRHKITKRGQNVTFRCDPISEHNRLYWYRQTLGQGPEFLTYFQNEAQLEKSRLLSDRFSAERPKGSFSTLEIQRTEQGDSAMYLCASSLGQGIGSGANVLTFGAGSRLTVL.